The entry below describes one TCR beta chain. Antigen specificity is unknown. The sample comes from a study of CXCR3-negative and CXCR3-positive naive CD8 T cells. Whole-study results and caveats: The authors found comparable surface CD5 between naive subsets and inferred TCR strength from TRB CDR3 properties. Similar TRBV-TRBJ usage was seen in naive cells (both CXCR3-negative and CXCR3-positive), but memory cells differed. Much lower diversity was found in memory CD8+ cells, while both naive subsets had comparably high diversity.

In germline, CDR1 is SQVTM, CDR2 ANQGSEA. The CDR3 spans 13 residues. The authors made the TRB cDNA libraries by 5' RACE using UMI labels. TCRdb reprocessed the 5' RACE reads, with one entry per CDR3 protein and no DNA. The repertoire table contains tens of thousands of distinct CDR3 sequences. V usage is TRBV29-1 and J usage is TRBJ2-1. The clonotype was recovered from a human donor in good health. Some clones in this sample may be carry-over from other donors' samples. Sequencing was performed on naive CXCR3- CD8+ T cells from blood. Subset denoted: CD45RO-CCR7+CD27+CD95- naive CD8+ T cells lacking CXCR3 (TNR3-). The CDR3 sequence: CSVFSQNHNEQFF.